The 14 T cell receptor beta chains listed next were all sequenced from one sample in a study of blood T cell repertoires in COVID-19. Sequencing used immunoSEQ multiplex PCR; TCRdb keeps in-frame clones, though not all of them. The profile covers 90,000 to 100,000 clones, with approximately 82% appearing a single time and roughly a tenth taken by the ten largest. The sequenced material came from peripheral blood. All receptors derive from a man aged 70-80 years with active or convalescent COVID-19.

The rearrangement links TRBV12-3 or TRBV12-4 to TRBJ2-5; D gene uncertain. The germline V and J ends were trimmed by 6 bases and 5 bases, with 7 bases remaining between them. This CDR3 has 11 residues. The CDR3 DNA is TGTGCCAGCAGATACTCGGAGACCCAGTACTTC. Translation: CASRYSETQYF.

This sequence joins TRBV30 and TRBJ1-1; no clear D. This CDR3 contains 14 residues. Trimming stripped 0 bases from V and 5 bases from J, with 13 bases between. CDR1 GTSNPN and CDR2 SVGIG come from the germline V gene (reference sequence). The CDR3 sequence: CAWSVRRSRTEAFF. CDR3 DNA sequence: TGTGCCTGGAGTGTTCGCAGGTCGAGAACTGAAGCTTTCTTT.

This chain uses TRBV2 with TRBJ2-7; D is undetermined. CDR3 length equals 13 residues. Germline assignment: CDR1 SNHLY and CDR2 FYNNEI. V gave up 7 bases and J gave up 0 bases, with 10 bases separating them. The DNA of the CDR3 is TGTGCCAGCACCGGAGCCCCCTCCTACGAGCAGTACTTC. Residues: CASTGAPSYEQYF.

The V gene is TRBV7-8, the J gene TRBJ1-5; weak D call: TRBD1 (6 bases). The CDR3 has 14 residues. Looked up from germline, CDR1 is SGHVS and CDR2 is FQNEAQ. Trimming pared 4 bases from V and 7 bases from J, leaving 14 bases between. CDR3 protein: CASSSYRVRQPQHF. CDR3 nucleotides: TGTGCCAGCAGCTCCTACAGGGTGAGGCAGCCCCAGCATTTT.

This chain joins TRBV27 and TRBJ1-1; 8 positions agree with TRBD1. V trimming: 0 bases; J trimming: 1 base; junction bases outside the gene matches: 13. The germline V gene encodes CDR1 MNHEY and CDR2 SMNVEV (reference sequence). The CDR3 has 19 amino acids. CDR3 amino acids: CASSLSPLYWTGKNTEAFF. CDR3 in DNA: TGTGCCAGCAGTTTATCCCCCCTTTATTGGACAGGGAAGAACACTGAAGCTTTCTTT.

The sample holds a few counts of this clone. The chain recombines TRBV5-6 with TRBJ1-2; 8 bases map to TRBD1. CDR1 is SGHDT, CDR2 YYEEEE, per germline. The CDR3 contains 14 residues. V was pared by 4 bases and J by 4 bases, with 6 bases of the junction left unmatched. The CDR3 DNA is TGTGCCAGCAGCACCACAGGGGGGGTCTATGGCTACACCTTC. It codes for CASSTTGGVYGYTF. The variable domain in full, with the rest retrieved from reference TRBV5-6 and TRBJ1-2, is DAGVTQSPTHLIKTRGQQVTLRCSPKSGHDTVSWYQQALGQGPQFIFQYYEEEERQRGNFPDRFSGHQFPNYSSELNVNALLLGDSALYLCASSTTGGVYGYTFGSGTRLTVV.

The V gene is TRBV5-6, the J gene TRBJ1-1; D not certain. Germline CDR1 reads SGHDT; CDR2 reads YYEEEE. V lost 3 bases and J lost 2, with 11 bases in between. This CDR3 has 14 residues. The CDR3 region has the DNA TGTGCCAGCAGCTACCTTGGCCGTAACACTGAAGCTTTCTTT. It is translated as CASSYLGRNTEAFF.

This sequence joins TRBV30 and TRBJ1-2; 7 positions agree with TRBD1. Looked up from germline, CDR1 is GTSNPN and CDR2 is SVGIG (reference sequence). With 7 bases clipped from V and 5 bases from J, the junction kept 7 bases outside the gene matches. The CDR3 is 12 amino acids. CDR3 bases: TGTGCCTCCGGCAGGGGGTTTTATGGCTACACCTTC. Amino acids: CASGRGFYGYTF.

This chain connects TRBV19 to TRBJ1-1; D unresolved. Trimming took 1 base from V and 4 from J, leaving 7 bases between them. This CDR3 has 13 residues. Per germline, CDR1 LNHDA and CDR2 SQIVND (reference sequence). The CDR3 sequence: CASSIGAGTEAFF. As DNA, the CDR3 is TGTGCCAGTAGTATAGGTGCCGGCACTGAAGCTTTCTTT.

The CDR3 loop reads CASSFWQGEAFF. The CDR3 DNA follows: TGTGCCAGCAGTTTTTGGCAGGGGGAGGCTTTCTTT. The chain combines TRBV12-3 or TRBV12-4 with TRBJ1-1; 7 bases are a match to TRBD1. J lost 11 bases, V lost 3 bases, and 6 bases had no gene match. The CDR3 runs to 12 residues.

The V call is TRBV10-3, the J call TRBJ2-1; D is undetermined. The V and J ends lost 4 bases and 7 bases respectively, with 5 bases between them. The CDR3 runs to 11 residues. Germline lookup yields CDR1 ENHRY and CDR2 SYGVKD. DNA of the CDR3: TGTGCCATCAGTGTACAGAATGAGCAGTTCTTC. This translates into CAISVQNEQFF.

The chain recombines TRBV6-2 or TRBV6-3 with TRBJ2-7; 14 nucleotides agree with TRBD2. Trimming cost V 4 bases and J 4 bases; bases outside gene matches: 9. The CDR3 runs 17 residues. CDR1 and CDR2 (germline): MNHEY, SVGEGT. CDR3 sequence: CASSSLPTSGGGYEQYF. CDR3 coding DNA: TGTGCCAGCAGTTCCCTCCCGACTAGCGGGGGGGGGTACGAGCAGTACTTC.

This chain connects TRBV9 to TRBJ2-3, with 11 bases that match TRBD1. J gave up 4 bases and V 0 bases, and 1 base lay outside the gene matches. The CDR3 is 15 residues long. CDR1 SGDLS and CDR2 YYNGEE come from the germline V gene. In DNA form, the CDR3 reads TGTGCCAGCAGCGTAGGGGACAGGGGGGCAGATACGCAGTATTTT. Protein sequence: CASSVGDRGADTQYF. Complete variable domain (other parts from reference TRBV9 and TRBJ2-3): DSGVTQTPKHLITATGQRVTLRCSPRSGDLSVYWYQQSLDQGLQFLIQYYNGEERAKGNILERFSAQQFPDLHSELNLSSLELGDSALYFCASSVGDRGADTQYFGPGTRLTVL.

The chain employs TRBV29-1 and TRBJ1-5; TRBD1 might be the D (5 bases). V was clipped by 3 bases and J by 6 bases, with 12 bases between them. The CDR3 sequence is 13 residues long. The germline V gene has CDR1 SQVTM and CDR2 ANQGSEA. As DNA, the CDR3 is TGCAGCGTTGAGACGGGGGTCGGTCAGCCCCAGCATTTT. Amino acids: CSVETGVGQPQHF.